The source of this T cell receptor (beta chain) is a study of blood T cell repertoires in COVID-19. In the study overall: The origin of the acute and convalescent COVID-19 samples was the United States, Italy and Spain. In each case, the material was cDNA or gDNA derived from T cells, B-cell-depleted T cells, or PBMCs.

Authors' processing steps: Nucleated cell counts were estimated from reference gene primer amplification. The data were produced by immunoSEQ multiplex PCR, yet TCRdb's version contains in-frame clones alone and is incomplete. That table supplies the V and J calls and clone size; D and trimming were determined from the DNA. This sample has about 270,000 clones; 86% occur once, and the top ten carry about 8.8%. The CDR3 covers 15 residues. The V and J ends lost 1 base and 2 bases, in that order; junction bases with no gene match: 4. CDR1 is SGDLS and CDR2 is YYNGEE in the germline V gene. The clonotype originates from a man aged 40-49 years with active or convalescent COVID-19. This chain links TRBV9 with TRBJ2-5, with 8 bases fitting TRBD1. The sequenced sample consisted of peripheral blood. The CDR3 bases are TGTGCCAGCAGCGTATGGGGACAGGCACAAGAGACCCAGTACTTC. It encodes CASSVWGQAQETQYF.